The present entry profiles one T cell receptor beta chain with its context. Its target is not known. The data were obtained in a study of a mutant IDH1 vaccine in newly diagnosed glioma. On the study more broadly: Visits V12 and V13 fell at weeks 35 and 47, respectively. Study-level findings and limits: Among top peripheral T cell clonotypes, changes seemed unrelated to pseudoprogression.

Some clones are missing from TCRdb's copy, which holds only in-frame ones; the method was immunoSEQ multiplex PCR. The data hold 50,000 to 70,000 clones, with approximately 80% observed a single time. The time point was: week 35, safety follow-up. In the vaccine, a single dose held 300 ug of the mutant IDH1 20-mer peptide, along with topical imiquimod. V lost 7 bases to trimming and J lost 0 bases; unmatched junction nucleotides: 9. CDR1 SQVTM and CDR2 ANQGSEA come from the germline V gene. The CDR3 sequence is 14 residues long. This chain connects TRBV29-1 to TRBJ2-7; 7 bases are a match to TRBD1. The sequence derives from a man aged 25-45 years with glioma. This specimen consisted of PBMCs, obtained from a glioma patient whose treatment included an IDH1 peptide vaccine. In nucleotides, the CDR3 is TGCAGCGCGCGTGGGACAGCGGTCTCCTACGAGCAGTACTTC. Translated: CSARGTAVSYEQYF.